The source of this TCR beta chain is a study of shared clonotypes between healthy human individuals. Some clones are missing from TCRdb's copy, which holds only in-frame ones; the method was immunoSEQ multiplex PCR. The data show about 470,000 clones, more than 75% seen once. This clone has only a few counts. The sample taken for sequencing was PBMCs. The source is a woman aged 35 to 49 in good health. Some clones in this sample may be carry-over from other donors' samples.

The chain's CDR3 is CASSAWTSGSTDTQYF. CDR3 in DNA: TGTGCCAGCAGTGCTTGGACTAGCGGTAGCACAGATACGCAGTATTTT. The rearrangement joins TRBV6-4 to TRBJ2-3, with 10 bases matching TRBD2. The CDR3 has 16 residues. Trimming removed 4 bases from V and 0 bases from J; junction bases left unmatched: 4. The germline CDR1 and CDR2 sequences are MRHNA and SNTAGT.